Below are 13 T cell receptor beta chains sequenced from a single sample in a study of T-cell reconstitution after alpha-beta-depleted transplantation in children. TCRbeta library construction was performed incorporating unique molecular identifiers. A single record per CDR3 protein comes from TCRdb applying MiXCR to the PCR reads. This sample yields about 420,000 distinct CDR3 sequences, of which about 17% are seen a single time; under 30% belongs to the top ten. The sample here was PBMCs, mostly from graft donor cells, taken 360 days after TCRalphabeta/CD19-depleted stem cell transplant. The source is a boy under two years old who had a stem cell transplant for Wiskott-Aldrich syndrome, so the T cells may come from the graft donor.

CDR3 DNA: TGTGCCAGCAGCTTTAGGGGGGCTCCCTACGAGCAGTACTTC. Translation: CASSFRGAPYEQYF. The V call is TRBV11-3, the J call TRBJ2-7; TRBD1 or TRBD2 may be the D gene (6 bases each). Germline V gene sequence: CDR1 SGHNT, CDR2 YENEEA. V was clipped by 3 bases and J by 2 bases, with 11 bases between them. The CDR3 runs to 14 residues.

The genes are TRBV12-3 or TRBV12-4 and TRBJ2-1; 10 nucleotides line up with TRBD2. The V gene end was trimmed by 6 bases and the J gene end by 5 bases; junction bases not matched to a gene: 13. This CDR3 is 17 amino acids long. The CDR3, as DNA: TGTGCCAGCAGCCGAGCGGGAGGGCCGGTGTTCGACAATGAGCAGTTCTTC. It translates to CASSRAGGPVFDNEQFF.

This chain uses TRBV28 with TRBJ2-7, with no clear D. Germline V gene lookup returns CDR1 MDHEN and CDR2 SYDVKM. The CDR3 loop spans 11 amino acids. Trimming took 4 bases from V and 6 from J, leaving 7 bases between them. CDR3: CASSSPIEQYF. CDR3 nucleotides: TGTGCCAGCAGTTCGCCAATCGAGCAGTACTTC.

This clonotype showed up just a few times. V is TRBV5-4 and J is TRBJ2-5, with a possible D match to TRBD1 (7 bases). The CDR3 has 16 amino acids. V was clipped by 3 bases and J by 1 base, with 16 bases between them. From germline, CDR1 is SGHNT and CDR2 YYREEE (reference sequence). The CDR3 is CASSSQGGPVQETQYF. In DNA form, the CDR3 reads TGTGCCAGCAGCTCGCAGGGGGGCCCAGTCCAAGAGACCCAGTACTTC.

This clonotype was counted many times. The CDR3 here is CASSFRVANTGELFF. DNA for the CDR3: TGTGCCAGCAGTTTTAGGGTAGCGAACACCGGGGAGCTGTTTTTT. This chain uses TRBV12-3 or TRBV12-4 with TRBJ2-2, with D unresolved. V was shortened by 3 bases and J by 0 bases, with 8 bases between the two germline ends. The CDR3 totals 15 residues.

This clonotype came up a few times. The chain has TRBV12-3 or TRBV12-4 and TRBJ1-6, with D perhaps matching TRBD1 (5 bases). The CDR3 runs 13 residues. V gave up 8 bases and J gave up 6 bases, with 11 bases separating them. The CDR3 region is CASAGTPNSPLHF. CDR3 nucleotide sequence: TGTGCCAGCGCCGGGACCCCTAATTCACCCCTCCACTTT.

This clonotype appeared many times. V usage is TRBV5-1 and J usage is TRBJ1-5; maybe TRBD1 (5 bases). Between the trimmed V and J ends, which lost 4 bases and 4 bases, there was a span of 12 bases. The CDR3 runs 14 residues. The germline V gene has CDR1 SGHRS and CDR2 YFSETQ. CDR3 DNA: TGCGCCAGCAGCGAGATTGGGGGGAATCAGCCCCAGCATTTT. Translating gives CASSEIGGNQPQHF.

The chain recombines TRBV5-1 with TRBJ2-7, with 9 bases lining up with TRBD1. This CDR3 has 15 amino acids. The germline gives CDR1 SGHRS, CDR2 YFSETQ. The J segment lost 4 bases and the V segment lost 4 bases, leaving 9 bases of the junction unmatched. The CDR3: CASSAPGTGNYEQYF. The CDR3 DNA sequence: TGCGCCAGCAGCGCTCCCGGGACAGGGAATTACGAGCAGTACTTC.

This clonotype was detected only a few times. This chain uses TRBV4-3 with TRBJ2-2; unclear D gene. Germline lookup yields CDR1 LGHNA and CDR2 YSLEER. Trimming took 1 base from V and 0 from J, leaving 6 bases between them. The CDR3 has 15 residues. In nucleotides, the CDR3 is TGCGCCAGCAGCCAAGCCAGGACGAACACCGGGGAGCTGTTTTTT. The encoded protein is CASSQARTNTGELFF.

V is TRBV20-1 and J is TRBJ2-2; the match to TRBD2 covers 8 bases. Trimming at V came to 1 base and at J to 5 bases, leaving 12 bases not matched to a gene. Germline V gene sequence: CDR1 DFQATT, CDR2 SNEGSKA (reference sequence). There are 17 residues in the CDR3. CDR3: CSARGPQIAGHTGELFF. The CDR3 DNA is TGCAGTGCTAGAGGCCCCCAAATAGCGGGACATACCGGGGAGCTGTTTTTT.

This clonotype was counted only a few times. The gene calls are TRBV12-3 or TRBV12-4 and TRBJ2-2; perhaps TRBD1 as D (6 bases). Between the trimmed V and J ends, which lost 2 bases and 3 bases, there was a span of 10 bases. This CDR3 has 15 residues. CDR3 residues: CASSLLGHDTGELFF. For the CDR3, the DNA is TGTGCCAGCAGTTTACTGGGACACGACACCGGGGAGCTGTTTTTT.

Here the CDR3 reads CASSLGTGALKGLGEQYF. CDR3 DNA sequence: TGCGCCAGCAGCCTCGGGACAGGGGCCCTTAAAGGCCTTGGCGAGCAGTACTTC. The chain joins TRBV4-3 to TRBJ2-7; 10 bases match TRBD1. Trimming took 4 bases from V and 6 from J; bases not matched to a gene: 18. Germline CDR1 reads LGHNA; CDR2 reads YSLEER. CDR3 length: 18 residues.

This chain links TRBV20-1 with TRBJ2-3, with TRBD2 as a possible D gene (5 bases). CDR3 size: 11 residues. Between the trimmed V and J ends, which lost 6 bases and 7 bases, there was a span of 11 bases. CDR1 is DFQATT, CDR2 SNEGSKA, per germline (reference sequence). The CDR3 coding sequence is TGCAGTGCCAGGACTGCGTATACGCAGTATTTT. It yields the protein CSARTAYTQYF.